The 10 T cell receptor beta chains below all came from one sample that was sequenced in a study of blood T cell repertoires in COVID-19 (dated by TCRdb to about 2020). Library creation used the immunoSEQ multiplex PCR assay. Drawn from immuneACCESS, this table holds only the in-frame rearrangements with V and J called that TCRdb kept. Clones are partly lost; checked studies trace under half to an unresolved V gene and leave the rest unexplained. In this sample the table shows over 85,000 clones, approximately 90% of which occur a single time. The ten largest account for about 16% of the sample. Sequenced sample: peripheral blood. These receptors originate from a human donor in a cohort sampled during active COVID-19.

The CDR3 loop is CASFNPGLAGGSSYNEQFF. In DNA, the CDR3 is TGTGCCAGCTTCAACCCCGGACTAGCGGGGGGAAGCTCCTACAATGAGCAGTTCTTC. The V call is TRBV7-6, the J call TRBJ2-1, with TRBD2 matching 14 bases. Germline assignment: CDR1 SGHVS and CDR2 FNYEAQ. Trimming took 8 bases from V and 0 from J; bases not matched to a gene: 12. The CDR3 has 19 amino acids.

V usage is TRBV7-9 and J usage is TRBJ2-1, with 7 bases lining up with TRBD2. With V trimmed by 7 bases and J by 2 bases, 11 bases remained unmatched. Germline lookup yields CDR1 SEHNR and CDR2 FQNEAQ (reference sequence). This CDR3 region has 16 residues. The CDR3 loop reads CASTTPGGPTYNEQFF. DNA of the CDR3: TGTGCCAGCACCACGCCGGGGGGTCCCACCTACAATGAGCAGTTCTTC.

The chain couples TRBV28 to TRBJ1-1; D is unresolved. The germline V and J ends were trimmed by 5 bases and 3 bases, with 13 bases remaining between them. CDR3 length: 14 amino acids. Looked up from germline, CDR1 is MDHEN and CDR2 is SYDVKM. CDR3 sequence (DNA): TGTGCCAGCAGTCCTTTACAGCCCTACACTGAAGCTTTCTTT. Translated, it gives CASSPLQPYTEAFF.

The genes are TRBV6-1 and TRBJ1-2, with a weak D call TRBD1 (5 bases). Germline V CDR1 and CDR2: MNHNS, SASEGT. This CDR3 has 13 residues. V lost 0 bases and J 3 bases, leaving 5 bases between the germline ends. The CDR3 region is CASSEAGDYGYTF. For the CDR3, the DNA is TGTGCCAGCAGTGAAGCAGGGGACTATGGCTACACCTTC.

The rearrangement joins TRBV6-5 to TRBJ1-1; D is possibly TRBD1 (6 bases). CDR1 MNHEY and CDR2 SVGAGI come from the germline V gene. Trimming cost V 6 bases and J 5 bases, with 19 bases left between them. The CDR3 runs 15 residues. The CDR3 is CASSPGAGWETEAFF. The CDR3 bases are TGTGCCAGCAGCCCAGGGGCCGGATGGGAAACTGAAGCTTTCTTT.

The rearrangement uses TRBV29-1 and TRBJ1-1; the match to TRBD1 covers 7 bases. This CDR3 has 14 amino acids. CDR1 is SQVTM, CDR2 ANQGSEA, per germline. J was trimmed by 4 bases and V by 7 bases; bases with no gene match: 12. The CDR3 loop reads CSAPGGGASTEAFF. The CDR3 nucleotides read TGCAGCGCGCCCGGAGGGGGCGCGAGCACTGAAGCTTTCTTT.

CDR3 sequence reads: CASRGPKAGGDEQYF. CDR3 nucleotides: TGTGCCAGCAGAGGGCCCAAGGCAGGGGGTGACGAGCAGTACTTC. This rearrangement joins TRBV21-1 to TRBJ2-7; the table gives TRBD1 as D, unverified against the DNA. TRBV21-1 is a pseudogene locus. The CDR3 contains 15 residues.

There are a few counts of this clone. This chain uses TRBV5-4 with TRBJ2-7; the match to TRBD1 covers 7 bases. The V and J ends lost 4 bases and 2 bases, in that order; junction bases with no gene match: 6. Germline V gene data show CDR1 as SGHNT and CDR2 as YYREEE (reference sequence). There are 14 residues in the CDR3. DNA of the CDR3: TGTGCCAGCAGCCCCAGGGACAGCGCCTACGAGCAGTACTTC. It codes for CASSPRDSAYEQYF.

V usage is TRBV4-3 and J usage is TRBJ1-5, with a possible D match to TRBD1 (5 bases). Trimming took off 0 bases at V and 4 bases at J, with 13 bases between the two ends. Germline CDR1 reads LGHNA; CDR2 reads YSLEER. The CDR3 sequence is 16 residues long. In nucleotides, the CDR3 is TGCGCCAGCAGCCAAGATCTGTGGGGGGGGAATCAGCCCCAGCATTTT. Translation gives CASSQDLWGGNQPQHF.

This chain joins TRBV19 and TRBJ2-2; 9 nucleotides line up with TRBD1. Per germline, CDR1 LNHDA and CDR2 SQIVND (reference sequence). The CDR3 spans 13 residues. V trimming: 6 bases; J trimming: 5 bases; junction bases outside the gene matches: 1. Here the CDR3 reads CASSDRGTGELFF. The CDR3 nucleotides are TGTGCCAGTAGCGACAGGGGGACCGGGGAGCTGTTTTTT.